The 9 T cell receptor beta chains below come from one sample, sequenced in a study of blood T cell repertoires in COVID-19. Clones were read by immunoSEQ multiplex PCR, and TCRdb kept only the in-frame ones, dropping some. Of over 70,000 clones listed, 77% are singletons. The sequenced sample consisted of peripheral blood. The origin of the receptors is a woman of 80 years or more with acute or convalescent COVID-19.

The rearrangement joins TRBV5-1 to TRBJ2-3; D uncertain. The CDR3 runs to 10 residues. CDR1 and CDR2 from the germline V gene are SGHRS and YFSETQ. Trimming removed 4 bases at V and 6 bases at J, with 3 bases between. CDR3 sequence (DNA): TGCGCCAGCAGCGGCGATACGCAGTATTTT. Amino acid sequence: CASSGDTQYF.

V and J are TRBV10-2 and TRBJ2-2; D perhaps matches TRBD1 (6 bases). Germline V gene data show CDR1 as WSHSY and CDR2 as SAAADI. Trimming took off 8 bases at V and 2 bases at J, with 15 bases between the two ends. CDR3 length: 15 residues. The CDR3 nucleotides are TGCGCCAGCTTTGGACAGTCCTCTAACACCGGGGAGCTGTTTTTT. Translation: CASFGQSSNTGELFF.

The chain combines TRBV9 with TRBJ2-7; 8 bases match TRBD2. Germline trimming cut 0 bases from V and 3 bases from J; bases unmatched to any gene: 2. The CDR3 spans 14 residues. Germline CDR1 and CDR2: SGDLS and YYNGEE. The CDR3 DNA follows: TGTGCCAGCAGCGTAGTTAGCGGGGACTACGAGCAGTACTTC. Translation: CASSVVSGDYEQYF.

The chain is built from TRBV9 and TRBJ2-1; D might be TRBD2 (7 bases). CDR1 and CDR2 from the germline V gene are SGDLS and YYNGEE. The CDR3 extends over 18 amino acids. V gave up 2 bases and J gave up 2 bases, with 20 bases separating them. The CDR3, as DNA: TGTGCCAGCAGCGTTCTCCCTAAGGCGGGGGCCCCCTACAATGAGCAGTTCTTC. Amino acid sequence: CASSVLPKAGAPYNEQFF.

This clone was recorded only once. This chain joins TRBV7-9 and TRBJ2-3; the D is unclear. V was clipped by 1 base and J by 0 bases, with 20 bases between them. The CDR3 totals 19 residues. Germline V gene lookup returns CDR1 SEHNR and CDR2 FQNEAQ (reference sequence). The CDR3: CASSLDLSWRRSSTDTQYF. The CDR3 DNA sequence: TGTGCCAGCAGCTTAGATTTATCTTGGCGGCGCTCTAGCACAGATACGCAGTATTTT. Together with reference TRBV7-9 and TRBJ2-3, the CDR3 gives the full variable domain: DTGVSQNPRHKITKRGQNVTFRCDPISEHNRLYWYRQTLGQGPEFLTYFQNEAQLEKSRLLSDRFSAERPKGSFSTLEIQRTEQGDSAMYLCASSLDLSWRRSSTDTQYFGPGTRLTVL.

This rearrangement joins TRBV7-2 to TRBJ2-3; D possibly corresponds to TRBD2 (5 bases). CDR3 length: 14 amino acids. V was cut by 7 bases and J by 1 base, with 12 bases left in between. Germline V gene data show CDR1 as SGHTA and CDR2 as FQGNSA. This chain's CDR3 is CASTGLARTDTQYF. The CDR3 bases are TGTGCCAGCACCGGACTCGCCCGCACAGATACGCAGTATTTT.

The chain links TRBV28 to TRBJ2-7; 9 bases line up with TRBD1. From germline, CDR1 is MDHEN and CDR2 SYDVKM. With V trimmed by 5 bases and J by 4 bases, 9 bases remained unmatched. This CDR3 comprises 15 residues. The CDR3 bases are TGTGCCAGCAGTATTCCGGGACAGGGCGGTTACGAGCAGTACTTC. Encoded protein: CASSIPGQGGYEQYF. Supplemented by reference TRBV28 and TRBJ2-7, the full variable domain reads DVKVTQSSRYLVKRTGEKVFLECVQDMDHENMFWYRQDPGLGLRLIYFSYDVKMKEKGDIPEGYSVSREKKERFSLILESASTNQTSMYLCASSIPGQGGYEQYFGPGTRLTVT.

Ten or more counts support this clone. DNA of the CDR3: TGTGCCACCAGTGACAGGGGCTCCACAGATACGCAGTATTTT. Protein sequence: CATSDRGSTDTQYF. This chain connects TRBV24-1 to TRBJ2-3; TRBD1 might be the D (6 bases). The germline V gene has CDR1 KGHDR and CDR2 SFDVKD. The V gene lost 4 bases and the J gene lost 2 bases, with 9 bases spanning the gap. The CDR3 loop spans 14 amino acids.

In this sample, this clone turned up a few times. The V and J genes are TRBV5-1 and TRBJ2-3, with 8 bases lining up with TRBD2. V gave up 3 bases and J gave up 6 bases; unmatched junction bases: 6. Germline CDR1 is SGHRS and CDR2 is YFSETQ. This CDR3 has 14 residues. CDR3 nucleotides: TGCGCCAGCAGCTATGGACTAGCAGTTGATACGCAGTATTTT. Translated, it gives CASSYGLAVDTQYF.